This T cell receptor (beta chain) derives from a study of PD-L1 blockade in urothelial cancer. Background on the study: Prior chemotherapy in patients spanned 0 to 3 regimens.

Each PCR contained spiked-in synthetic TCR analog templates. The repertoire was sequenced with immunoSEQ multiplex PCR; TCRdb's copy has only in-frame clones and lacks some. The table lists about 32,000 clones, about 89% of them singletons. Patients suffered from locally advanced or metastatic urothelial carcinoma. The origin of this receptor is a middle-aged man with urothelial cancer. The material sequenced was PBMCs, taken around atezolizumab (anti-PD-L1) treatment.

Here the CDR3 reads CASSFLAGIYEQYF. The CDR3 DNA reads as TGTGCCAGCAGTTTTTTAGCGGGGATATACGAGCAGTACTTC. This chain joins TRBV28 and TRBJ2-7; 8 bases match TRBD2. The germline V gene has CDR1 MDHEN and CDR2 SYDVKM. There are 14 residues in the CDR3. J lost 4 bases, V lost 3 bases, and 5 bases had no gene match.